The 27 T cell receptor beta chains listed next were all sequenced from one sample in a study of shared clonotypes between healthy human individuals. TCRdb's copy holds only in-frame clones and misses some; the assay was immunoSEQ multiplex PCR. The table includes 1,400,000 or so clones, 97% to 99% detected once. The sample consisted of naive CD4+ T cells sorted from blood. Noted subset: CD45RA+ positively selected. The receptor set was obtained from a man younger than 40 in good health.

For this clone: This sample also contains other DNA sequences that code for the same CDR3. The chain is built from TRBV9 and TRBJ2-7; 9 positions agree with TRBD1. The CDR3 spans 14 residues. J gave up 2 bases and V 10 bases, and 10 bases lay outside the gene matches. The V gene's germline CDR1 is SGDLS and CDR2 YYNGEE. For the CDR3, the DNA is TGTGCCTCCACGCCGGGACAGGGAACCTACGAGCAGTACTTC. Protein product: CASTPGQGTYEQYF.

The rearrangement joins TRBV6-6 to TRBJ2-1, with 7 nucleotides matching TRBD1. The CDR3 spans 15 residues. Germline-derived CDR1 and CDR2 are MNHNY and SVGAGI (reference sequence). The J segment lost 4 bases and the V segment lost 3 bases, leaving 6 bases of the junction unmatched. The CDR3 coding sequence is TGTGCCAGCAGTTATGACAGGGCTTATTACAATGAGCAGTTCTTC. It encodes CASSYDRAYYNEQFF.

This clone was seen just once. The chain links TRBV5-1 to TRBJ2-2; a possible D gene is TRBD1 (5 bases). Trimming removed 4 bases from V and 7 bases from J, with 20 bases in between. CDR3 length: 16 amino acids. The germline gives CDR1 SGHRS, CDR2 YFSETQ. The CDR3 DNA reads as TGCGCCAGCAGCCCAGGGCCCCGGGTATTTAGCGGGGAGCTGTTTTTT. Protein: CASSPGPRVFSGELFF.

The V gene is TRBV11-2, the J gene TRBJ2-1; D is perhaps TRBD1 (5 bases). CDR3 size: 15 residues. V gave up 6 bases and J gave up 4 bases, with 16 bases separating them. The germline gives CDR1 SGHAT, CDR2 FQNNGV. In DNA form, the CDR3 reads TGTGCCAGCAGGCCCGTAGGGGCCCTTTACAATGAGCAGTTCTTC. Amino acids: CASRPVGALYNEQFF.

This chain uses TRBV29-1 with TRBJ2-2, with D perhaps TRBD2 (6 bases). Trimming removed 7 bases at V and 3 bases at J, with 12 bases between. Germline V CDR1 and CDR2: SQVTM, ANQGSEA. This CDR3 has 13 residues. CDR3 protein: CSAEGRDTGELFF. In nucleotides, the CDR3 is TGCAGCGCGGAGGGACGGGACACCGGGGAGCTGTTTTTT.

The chain joins TRBV5-5 to TRBJ2-7; possible D gene TRBD1, 6 bases. Germline CDR1 SGHKS, CDR2 YYEKEE (reference sequence). Trimming removed 5 bases at V and 1 base at J, with 7 bases between. The CDR3 sequence is 12 residues long. In DNA form, the CDR3 reads TGTGCCAGCAGAGGACAGTCCTACGAGCAGTACTTC. Translated: CASRGQSYEQYF.

The rearrangement uses TRBV18 and TRBJ2-6; either TRBD1 or TRBD2 may supply D (6 bases each). Germline V gene lookup returns CDR1 KGHSH and CDR2 LQKENI. With 3 bases removed from V and 1 base from J, the gap between germline ends came to 22 bases. The CDR3 contains 20 residues. CDR3 nucleotide sequence: TGTGCCAGCTCACCTTTAAGGACGGGGGCCCTCTCTTCTGGGGCCAACGTCCTGACTTTC. Protein sequence: CASSPLRTGALSSGANVLTF. The full variable domain, in which reference TRBV18 and TRBJ2-6 provide the parts outside the CDR3, is NAGVMQNPRHLVRRRGQEARLRCSPMKGHSHVYWYRQLPEEGLKFMVYLQKENIIDESGMPKERFSAEFPKEGPSILRIQQVVRGDSAAYFCASSPLRTGALSSGANVLTFGAGSRLTVL.

The V gene is TRBV11-2, the J gene TRBJ2-4; weak D call: TRBD1 (6 bases). Trimming pared 0 bases from V and 2 bases from J, leaving 11 bases between. The CDR3 totals 16 residues. Germline CDR1 is SGHAT and CDR2 is FQNNGV. CDR3 protein: CASSLDYRVTKNIQYF. The CDR3 nucleotides are TGTGCCAGCAGCTTAGACTACAGGGTTACCAAAAACATTCAGTACTTC.

This rearrangement joins TRBV7-9 to TRBJ2-2, with D unresolved. The CDR3 sequence is 18 residues long. Germline V gene data show CDR1 as SEHNR and CDR2 as FQNEAQ (reference sequence). The V end was cut by 7 bases, the J end by 3 bases, with 24 bases between. In nucleotides, the CDR3 is TGTGCCAGCACGCCGATCCCCCAAACCACACCGCACACCGGGGAGCTGTTTTTT. Its protein is CASTPIPQTTPHTGELFF.

The J gene is TRBJ2-5, the V gene TRBV10-1; 10 bases agree with TRBD2. The CDR3 has 14 residues. CDR1 and CDR2 (germline): WNHNN, SYGVQD (reference sequence). After removal of 5 bases from V and 4 bases from J, the junction contained 4 bases not matched to a gene. CDR3 sequence reads: CASSRGLAAETQYF. The CDR3 DNA sequence: TGCGCCAGCAGTCGCGGACTAGCGGCAGAGACCCAGTACTTC.

The chain is built from TRBV25-1 and TRBJ2-5, with a possible D match to TRBD1 (6 bases). Germline V lookup: CDR1 MGHDK, CDR2 SYGVNS. The CDR3 has 13 amino acids. The V end lost 1 base, the J end lost 9 bases, and 12 bases lay between the germline ends. The CDR3 is CASSELSRQAQYF. DNA of the CDR3: TGTGCCAGCAGTGAATTATCGCGACAGGCCCAGTACTTC.

V and J are TRBV7-6 and TRBJ2-2, with no clear D. This CDR3 is built from 15 residues. V lost 1 base, J lost 6 bases, and 12 bases lay in between. CDR1 is SGHVS, CDR2 FNYEAQ, per germline. The CDR3 region is CASSLDPVGPGELFF. The CDR3 DNA is TGTGCCAGCAGCTTAGACCCAGTCGGACCCGGGGAGCTGTTTTTT.

The chain employs TRBV5-1 and TRBJ2-5; 9 positions match TRBD2. CDR1 is SGHRS and CDR2 is YFSETQ in the germline V gene. The CDR3 contains 15 residues. V gave up 5 bases and J gave up 4 bases; unmatched junction bases: 9. CDR3 nucleotides: TGCGCCAGCAGTGTATTTAGCGGGAGCGGAGAGACCCAGTACTTC. Protein product: CASSVFSGSGETQYF. Full variable domain (outside the CDR3, taken from reference TRBV5-1 and TRBJ2-5): KAGVTQTPRYLIKTRGQQVTLSCSPISGHRSVSWYQQTPGQGLQFLFEYFSETQRNKGNFPGRFSGRQFSNSRSEMNVSTLELGDSALYLCASSVFSGSGETQYFGPGTRLLVL.

In this sample, this clone turned up once. The V and J genes are TRBV9 and TRBJ1-4, with 8 nucleotides matching TRBD1. Germline CDR1 SGDLS, CDR2 YYNGEE. The V and J ends lost 3 bases and 5 bases, in that order; junction bases with no gene match: 9. The CDR3 loop spans 16 amino acids. The CDR3 DNA reads TGTGCCAGCAGCGGACGAAGACAGGGGTCCAATGAAAAACTGTTTTTT. Protein sequence: CASSGRRQGSNEKLFF.

The chain has TRBV6-6 and TRBJ1-1, with D perhaps matching TRBD1 (5 bases). CDR3 size: 15 residues. Trimming cost V 2 bases and J 0 bases, with 10 bases left between them. Per germline, CDR1 MNHNY and CDR2 SVGAGI (reference sequence). The DNA of the CDR3 is TGTGCCAGCAGTTACACGGGACCCATGAACACTGAAGCTTTCTTT. It yields the protein CASSYTGPMNTEAFF.

The V gene is TRBV5-4, the J gene TRBJ2-1; D not certain. The germline gives CDR1 SGHNT, CDR2 YYREEE (reference sequence). The ends were cut back, 2 bases at V and 6 bases at J, with 15 bases in the middle. This CDR3 is built from 15 residues. CDR3 in DNA: TGTGCCAGCAGCTTTAGTCTCAGGTTACCCAATGAGCAGTTCTTC. Protein product: CASSFSLRLPNEQFF.

The chain is built from TRBV6-6 and TRBJ2-1, with no clear D. Trimming took 7 bases from V and 0 from J, leaving 7 bases between them. The germline V gene encodes CDR1 MNHNY and CDR2 SVGAGI (reference sequence). The CDR3 length is 13 residues. CDR3 protein: CASNQPSYNEQFF. As DNA, the CDR3 is TGTGCCAGCAACCAGCCCTCCTACAATGAGCAGTTCTTC.

This chain connects TRBV5-1 to TRBJ1-2; D uncertain. This CDR3 is 15 amino acids long. Trimming shortened V by 0 bases and J by 3 bases, and 12 bases separated the two germline ends. Germline loops: CDR1 SGHRS, CDR2 YFSETQ. Written as DNA, the CDR3 is TGCGCCAGCAGCTTGGCCGTGGCAGCTGACTATGGCTACACCTTC. Its protein is CASSLAVAADYGYTF.

This rearrangement joins TRBV30 to TRBJ1-2, with unresolved D. Trimming removed 0 bases from V and 3 bases from J, with 14 bases in between. The CDR3 is 15 amino acids. Germline V CDR1 and CDR2: GTSNPN, SVGIG (reference sequence). The CDR3 loop reads CAWSVLRTTYYGYTF. The CDR3 nucleotides are TGTGCCTGGAGTGTACTGCGGACTACCTACTATGGCTACACCTTC.

The chain joins TRBV5-5 to TRBJ1-4; no definite D call. With 0 bases removed from V and 2 bases from J, the gap between germline ends came to 11 bases. Germline V gene sequence: CDR1 SGHKS, CDR2 YYEKEE (reference sequence). The CDR3 is made up of 16 amino acids. This chain's CDR3 is CASSLAGGLTNEKLFF. The DNA of the CDR3 is TGTGCCAGCAGCTTGGCCGGAGGGTTGACTAATGAAAAACTGTTTTTT. Full variable domain (outside the CDR3, taken from reference TRBV5-5 and TRBJ1-4): DAGVTQSPTHLIKTRGQQVTLRCSPISGHKSVSWYQQVLGQGPQFIFQYYEKEERGRGNFPDRFSARQFPNYSSELNVNALLLGDSALYLCASSLAGGLTNEKLFFGSGTQLSVL.

V gene TRBV18 combines with J gene TRBJ2-5; TRBD2 aligns across 7 bases. Germline loops: CDR1 KGHSH, CDR2 LQKENI. Losses at the gene ends were 3 bases for V and 1 base for J; bases not matched to a gene: 8. The CDR3 is 16 residues long. The CDR3 protein is CASSPLGGGFQETQYF. CDR3 nucleotides: TGTGCCAGCTCACCGCTGGGGGGGGGATTCCAAGAGACCCAGTACTTC.

J is TRBJ2-2 and V is TRBV6-5, with a possible D match to TRBD2 (5 bases). Trimming cost V 5 bases and J 2 bases, with 9 bases left between them. The CDR3 loop spans 14 amino acids. Germline-derived CDR1 and CDR2 are MNHEY and SVGAGI. As DNA, the CDR3 is TGTGCCAGCAGTCAGCGGACTAACACCGGGGAGCTGTTTTTT. It encodes CASSQRTNTGELFF.

This clone appeared once. The chain employs TRBV28 and TRBJ2-1, with a weak D call TRBD2 (5 bases). Germline V lookup: CDR1 MDHEN, CDR2 SYDVKM. V lost 6 bases and J 7 bases, leaving 19 bases between the germline ends. The CDR3 has 15 amino acids. The CDR3 reads CASSPLWESQNEQFF. The CDR3 DNA reads TGTGCCAGCAGCCCATTATGGGAGAGCCAAAATGAGCAGTTCTTC.

The chain uses TRBV5-6 and TRBJ1-2, with 9 bases aligning to TRBD1. Looked up from germline, CDR1 is SGHDT and CDR2 is YYEEEE. The V segment lost 8 bases and the J segment 5 bases; nucleotides outside the gene matches: 10. This CDR3 has 14 residues. In DNA, the CDR3 is TGTGCCAGTTGGAGGGGACAGGGTTGGTATGGCTACACCTTC. This sequence encodes CASWRGQGWYGYTF.

The table lists this clone with a count of one. This sequence joins TRBV5-6 and TRBJ2-2; D unclear. Trimming removed 0 bases from V and 0 bases from J, with 9 bases in between. The CDR3 consists of 16 residues. Germline CDR1 SGHDT, CDR2 YYEEEE. CDR3 protein: CASSLVGFSNTGELFF. Written as DNA, the CDR3 is TGTGCCAGCAGCTTGGTTGGGTTTTCGAACACCGGGGAGCTGTTTTTT.

This chain joins TRBV5-5 and TRBJ2-1; weak D call: TRBD2 (6 bases). The CDR3 is 17 residues long. Germline V CDR1 and CDR2: SGHKS, YYEKEE (reference sequence). Trimming removed 5 bases from V and 0 bases from J, with 18 bases in between. CDR3 sequence reads: CASSRKLAASSYNEQFF. In DNA form, the CDR3 reads TGTGCCAGCAGTCGAAAATTAGCGGCCTCCTCCTACAATGAGCAGTTCTTC.

CDR3 protein: CASQWGARIEGYTF. The CDR3 DNA sequence: TGTGCCTCCCAGTGGGGGGCGCGGATTGAGGGCTACACCTTC. The chain couples TRBV10-3 to TRBJ1-2; D is possibly TRBD1 (6 bases). The germline gives CDR1 ENHRY, CDR2 SYGVKD. Trimming cost V 11 bases and J 8 bases, with 24 bases left between them. CDR3 length: 14 residues.